The present T cell receptor (beta chain) was sequenced within a study of CXCR4 blockade with PD-1 therapy in pancreatic cancer. Study outcomes and limitations: Intratumoral clonality (mean 0.14) exceeded healthy blood (over 0.045) but did not track survival. More frequent amino acid clones had more nucleotide rearrangements, suggesting convergent selection. Antigen-specificity overlap of convergent dominant clones remained unconfirmed.

The archived tumor blocks came from patients without neoadjuvant therapy before resection. Note on this clone: The target antigen is unknown.

The V gene lost 7 bases and the J gene lost 10 bases, with 16 bases spanning the gap. This CDR3 has 12 residues. CDR1 is LNHDA, CDR2 SQIVND, per germline (reference sequence). Sequencing used immunoSEQ multiplex PCR; TCRdb keeps in-frame clones, though not all of them. The repertoire consists of about 5,900 clones, with 35% to 45% occurring once and the leading ten covering around 13%. The source is a human donor with pancreatic ductal adenocarcinoma. The chain has TRBV19 and TRBJ1-1, with D possibly being TRBD1 (6 bases). Sequenced input: tumor tissue. The CDR3 coding sequence is TGTGCCAGTACTAGTCTGGGGGCATTAGCTTTCTTT. This gives the protein CASTSLGALAFF.